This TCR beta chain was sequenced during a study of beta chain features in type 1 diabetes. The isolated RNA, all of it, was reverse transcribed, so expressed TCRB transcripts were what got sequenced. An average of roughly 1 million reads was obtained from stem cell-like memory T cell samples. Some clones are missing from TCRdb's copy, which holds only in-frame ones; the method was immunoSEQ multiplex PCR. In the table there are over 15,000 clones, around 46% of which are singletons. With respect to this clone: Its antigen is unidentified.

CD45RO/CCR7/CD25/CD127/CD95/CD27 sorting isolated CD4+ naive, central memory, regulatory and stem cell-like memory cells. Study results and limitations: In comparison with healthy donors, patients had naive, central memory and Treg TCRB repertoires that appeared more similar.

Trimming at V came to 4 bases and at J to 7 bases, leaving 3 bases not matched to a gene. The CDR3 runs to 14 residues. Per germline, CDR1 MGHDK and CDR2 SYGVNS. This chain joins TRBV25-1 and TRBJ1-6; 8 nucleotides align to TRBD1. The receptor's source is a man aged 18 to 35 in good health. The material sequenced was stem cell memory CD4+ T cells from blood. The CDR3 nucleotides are TGTGCCAGCAGTGGGACAGGGAACAATTCACCCCTCCACTTT. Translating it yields CASSGTGNNSPLHF.